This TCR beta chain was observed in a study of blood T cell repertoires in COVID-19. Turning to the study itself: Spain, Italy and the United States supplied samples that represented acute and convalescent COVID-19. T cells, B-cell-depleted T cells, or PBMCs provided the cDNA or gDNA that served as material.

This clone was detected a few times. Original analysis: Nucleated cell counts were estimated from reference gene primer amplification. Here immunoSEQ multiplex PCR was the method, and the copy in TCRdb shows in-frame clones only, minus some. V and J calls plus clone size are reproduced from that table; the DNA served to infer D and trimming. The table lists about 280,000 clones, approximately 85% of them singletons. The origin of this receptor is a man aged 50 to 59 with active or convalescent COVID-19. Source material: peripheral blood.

CDR3 loop: CASSQGGRVGNTIYF. For the CDR3, the DNA is TGTGCCAGCAGCCAAGGCGGCAGGGTGGGAAACACCATATATTTT. This chain joins TRBV3-1 (or the pseudogene TRBV3-2) and TRBJ1-3; a possible D gene is TRBD1 (5 bases). Germline CDR1 reads LGHDT; CDR2 reads YNNKEL (reference sequence). The CDR3 has 15 amino acids. V was pared by 1 base and J by 4 bases, with 11 bases between.